This T cell receptor (beta chain) came from a study of CD8 T cells in ankylosing spondylitis. TCRdb used MiXCR to reprocess the 5' RACE reads, holding one entry per CDR3 protein. The data show roughly 470,000 distinct CDR3 sequences, around 26% seen once. General observations from the study: Earlier authors reported some of these motif variants in reactive arthritis synovial fluid and blood. Ankylosing spondylitis blood appeared to carry a characteristic TCR beta motif of 7 or 8 highly homologous variants.

This clonotype turned up a few times. Its target is unknown. The TCR sequence derives from a male donor with ankylosing spondylitis. Specimen: blood, either unsorted or a sorted T cell fraction (not recorded which).

CDR3 bases: TGCAGTGCTAAAACTATGGACAGGATCTATGGCTACACCTTC. Protein: CSAKTMDRIYGYTF. The J gene is TRBJ1-2, the V gene TRBV20-1; 7 bases match TRBD1. V lost 4 bases, J lost 4 bases, and 9 bases stayed unmatched. CDR3 length equals 14 residues. Germline V lookup: CDR1 DFQATT, CDR2 SNEGSKA (reference sequence).